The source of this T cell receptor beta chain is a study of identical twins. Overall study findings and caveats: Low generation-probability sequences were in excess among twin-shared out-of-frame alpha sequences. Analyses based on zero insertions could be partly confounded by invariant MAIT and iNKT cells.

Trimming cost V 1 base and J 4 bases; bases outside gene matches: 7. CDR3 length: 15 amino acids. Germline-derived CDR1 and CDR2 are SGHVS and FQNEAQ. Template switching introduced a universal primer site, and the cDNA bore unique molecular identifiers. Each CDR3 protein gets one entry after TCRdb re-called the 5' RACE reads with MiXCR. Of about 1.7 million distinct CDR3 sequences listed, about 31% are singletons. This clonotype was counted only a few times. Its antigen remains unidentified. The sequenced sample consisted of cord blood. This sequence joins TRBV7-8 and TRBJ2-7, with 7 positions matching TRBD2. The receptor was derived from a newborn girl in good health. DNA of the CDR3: TGTGCCAGCAGCTTAGTATCTAGCGGAGCTTACGAGCAGTACTTC. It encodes CASSLVSSGAYEQYF.